A single sample gave rise to the 20 T cell receptor beta chains below, sequenced in a study of beta chain features in type 1 diabetes. Sequencing targeted expressed TCRB transcripts, as all isolated RNA had been reverse transcribed. TCRdb keeps only in-frame clones here, not all; method: immunoSEQ multiplex PCR. The sample consists of 680,000 or so clones, around 15% of them appearing once. What was sequenced was naive CD4+ T cells from blood. These receptors were collected from a man aged 18 to 35 in good health.

This chain uses TRBV7-9 with TRBJ1-4, with no clear D. Trimming shortened V by 4 bases and J by 4 bases, and 10 bases separated the two germline ends. The CDR3 runs to 14 residues. CDR1 and CDR2 from the germline V gene are SEHNR and FQNEAQ (reference sequence). In DNA form, the CDR3 reads TGTGCCAGCAGCTCTCAGGAGATTAATGAAAAACTGTTTTTT. Translation: CASSSQEINEKLFF.

This clone was seen only a few times. J is TRBJ2-7 and V is TRBV28, with 8 positions matching TRBD1. The length of the CDR3 is 15 residues. Germline CDR1 and CDR2: MDHEN and SYDVKM. J lost 2 bases, V lost 3 bases, and 6 bases had no gene match. CDR3 coding DNA: TGTGCCAGCAGTTTGCCTGAGGGACAGGCCTACGAGCAGTACTTC. This gives the protein CASSLPEGQAYEQYF.

The V and J genes are TRBV25-1 and TRBJ1-2; TRBD1 matches 10 bases. The germline V gene has CDR1 MGHDK and CDR2 SYGVNS. V was clipped by 10 bases and J by 5 bases; unmatched bases: 10. This CDR3 contains 14 residues. The CDR3 DNA follows: TGTGCCACCAGAGTTGACAGGGGGCAGTATGGCTACACCTTC. Translated, it gives CATRVDRGQYGYTF.

The V gene is TRBV19, the J gene TRBJ1-2, with unresolved D. The germline V gene has CDR1 LNHDA and CDR2 SQIVND (reference sequence). The CDR3 covers 12 residues. Trimming removed 8 bases from V and 4 bases from J, with 11 bases in between. CDR3: CASYHKVYGYTF. CDR3 DNA sequence: TGTGCCAGTTATCACAAGGTCTATGGCTACACCTTC.

A remark on this clone: Other nucleotide sequences in the sample specify the same CDR3. The V call is TRBV5-6, the J call TRBJ2-4; no definite D call. The V gene's germline CDR1 is SGHDT and CDR2 YYEEEE. CDR3 length: 14 amino acids. V lost 0 bases and J 0 bases, leaving 4 bases between the germline ends. The CDR3 reads CASSLGGAKNIQYF. The CDR3 DNA is TGTGCCAGCAGCTTGGGGGGAGCCAAAAACATTCAGTACTTC.

This clone was seen only a few times. This chain connects TRBV13 to TRBJ2-7; TRBD1 matches at 12 bases. Looked up from germline, CDR1 is PRHDT and CDR2 is FYEKMQ (reference sequence). The CDR3 spans 14 residues. The V gene end was trimmed by 4 bases and the J gene end by 7 bases; junction bases not matched to a gene: 5. CDR3 protein: CASSSRDRGREQYF. For the CDR3, the DNA is TGTGCCAGCAGCTCCCGGGACAGGGGGCGAGAGCAGTACTTC.

With regard to this clone: The sample holds other DNA sequences that translate to the same CDR3. This chain connects TRBV7-2 to TRBJ2-7; D is unresolved. The germline CDR1 and CDR2 sequences are SGHTA and FQGNSA. The V end lost 5 bases, the J end lost 4 bases, and 9 bases lay between the germline ends. The CDR3 loop spans 12 amino acids. CDR3 nucleotide sequence: TGTGCCAGCAGCCTACAGAGTTACGAGCAGTACTTC. This gives the protein CASSLQSYEQYF.

The rearrangement uses TRBV10-3 and TRBJ1-5; tentative D call: TRBD1 (6 bases). Per germline, CDR1 ENHRY and CDR2 SYGVKD. V lost 11 bases and J 2 bases, leaving 16 bases between the germline ends. The CDR3 consists of 14 residues. The CDR3 is CAANKQGGNQPQHF. In DNA, the CDR3 is TGTGCCGCCAACAAACAGGGAGGCAATCAGCCCCAGCATTTT.

This clone was counted only a few times. The V gene is TRBV2, the J gene TRBJ1-4, with D uncertain. Germline V CDR1 and CDR2: SNHLY, FYNNEI. V was shortened by 5 bases and J by 8 bases, with 12 bases between the two germline ends. This CDR3 has 13 amino acids. In nucleotides, the CDR3 is TGTGCCAGCAGTTGGCTGACAAGCGAAAAACTGTTTTTT. As protein: CASSWLTSEKLFF.

In its sample, this clone was seen a few times. The V call is TRBV4-2, the J call TRBJ2-5, with 7 bases aligning to TRBD1. There are 14 residues in the CDR3. The germline V gene encodes CDR1 LGHNA and CDR2 YNFKEQ. J was trimmed by 0 bases and V by 3 bases; bases with no gene match: 1. This CDR3 is CASSQTGYQETQYF. CDR3 DNA sequence: TGTGCCAGCAGCCAGACAGGGTACCAAGAGACCCAGTACTTC.

The chain carries TRBV5-4 and TRBJ2-2; a weak D match, TRBD1 (6 bases). CDR1 SGHNT and CDR2 YYREEE come from the germline V gene (reference sequence). The CDR3 loop spans 15 amino acids. V was cut by 1 base and J by 5 bases, with 12 bases left in between. In nucleotides, the CDR3 is TGTGCCAGCAGCTTGCAGGGGAGTAGTACCGGGGAGCTGTTTTTT. Residues: CASSLQGSSTGELFF.

This clone was recorded a few times. V usage is TRBV5-1 and J usage is TRBJ2-2; D is uncertain. Looked up from germline, CDR1 is SGHRS and CDR2 is YFSETQ. This CDR3 region has 13 residues. Trimming pared 3 bases from V and 6 bases from J, leaving 9 bases between. The CDR3 here is CASSSGNPGELFF. CDR3 nucleotides: TGCGCCAGCAGCTCCGGTAATCCCGGGGAGCTGTTTTTT.

The CDR3 spells CASSGARVLRSEQFF. CDR3 nucleotides: TGTGCCAGCAGTGGAGCACGGGTCCTCCGCAGTGAGCAGTTCTTC. The genes are TRBV2 and TRBJ2-1; D unresolved. This CDR3 is 15 amino acids long. Germline V gene sequence: CDR1 SNHLY, CDR2 FYNNEI. Deletions cut 4 bases from V and 9 bases from J, with 19 bases between. The full variable domain, rest sourced from reference TRBV2 and TRBJ2-1, is EPEVTQTPSHQVTQMGQEVILRCVPISNHLYFYWYRQILGQKVEFLVSFYNNEISEKSEIFDDQFSVERPDGSNFTLKIRSTKLEDSAMYFCASSGARVLRSEQFFGPGTRLTVL.

The chain couples TRBV19 to TRBJ2-7; D not resolved. The V and J ends lost 3 bases and 0 bases respectively, with 6 bases between them. Germline V lookup: CDR1 LNHDA, CDR2 SQIVND (reference sequence). The length of the CDR3 is 13 residues. The CDR3 spells CASSIELSYEQYF. As DNA, the CDR3 is TGTGCCAGTAGTATTGAACTCTCCTACGAGCAGTACTTC.

This sequence joins TRBV7-2 and TRBJ2-5; 9 positions agree with TRBD2. Germline CDR1 and CDR2: SGHTA and FQGNSA. The CDR3 extends over 14 amino acids. V shed 1 base, J shed 3 bases, and the junction held 0 bases outside the gene matches. The CDR3 protein is CASSLGLAEETQYF. CDR3 sequence (DNA): TGTGCCAGCAGCTTAGGACTAGCGGAAGAGACCCAGTACTTC.

The CDR3 here is CASSELWGKSSYNEQFF. As DNA, the CDR3 is TGTGCCAGCAGTGAACTGTGGGGAAAGAGCTCCTACAATGAGCAGTTCTTC. This chain links TRBV25-1 with TRBJ2-1, with no clear D. Germline V gene sequence: CDR1 MGHDK, CDR2 SYGVNS. V was pared by 2 bases and J by 0 bases, with 14 bases between. The CDR3 length is 17 residues.

There are a few counts of this clone. As DNA, the CDR3 is TGTGCCAGCAGCTTAGACAGGCCCCGGGAGCTGTTTTTT. Its protein is CASSLDRPRELFF. The V gene is TRBV5-6, the J gene TRBJ2-2, with D possibly being TRBD1 (6 bases). V was trimmed by 2 bases and J by 9 bases, leaving 11 bases between them. Per the germline V gene, CDR1 is SGHDT and CDR2 is YYEEEE. The CDR3 runs to 13 residues.

The chain joins TRBV7-9 to TRBJ1-1; 8 bases line up with TRBD1. The junction had 6 bases not matched to a gene; V was cut back by 8 bases and J by 7 bases. This CDR3 spans 12 amino acids. Germline assignment: CDR1 SEHNR and CDR2 FQNEAQ (reference sequence). CDR3 amino acids: CASRGQGNEAFF. In DNA form, the CDR3 reads TGTGCCAGCCGAGGACAGGGCAATGAAGCTTTCTTT. Full variable domain (remainder filled in from reference TRBV7-9 and TRBJ1-1): DTGVSQNPRHKITKRGQNVTFRCDPISEHNRLYWYRQTLGQGPEFLTYFQNEAQLEKSRLLSDRFSAERPKGSFSTLEIQRTEQGDSAMYLCASRGQGNEAFFGQGTRLTVV.

The table lists this clone with a few counts. J is TRBJ2-7 and V is TRBV28, with 7 bases matching TRBD1. The CDR3 runs 15 residues. V shed 6 bases and J 0 bases; nucleotides not matched to a gene: 8. Germline assignment: CDR1 MDHEN and CDR2 SYDVKM. CDR3 sequence (DNA): TGTGCCAGCAGCCCCCCCGGGACAGCCTCCTACGAGCAGTACTTC. It encodes CASSPPGTASYEQYF.

The rearrangement uses TRBV4-3 and TRBJ2-7; no firm D call. V was cut by 0 bases and J by 2 bases, with 11 bases left in between. The CDR3 has 15 residues. From germline, CDR1 is LGHNA and CDR2 YSLEER. The CDR3 sequence: CASSQDPTGTYEQYF. CDR3 bases: TGCGCCAGCAGCCAAGATCCCACTGGAACCTACGAGCAGTACTTC.